The 21 T cell receptor beta chains below were found in one sample sequenced in a study of CD8 T cells in ankylosing spondylitis. MiXCR was run by TCRdb on the 5' RACE reads, yielding one entry per CDR3 protein. The sample carries around 770,000 distinct CDR3 sequences, 15% to 20% recorded once. Study-level findings and limits: Characteristic of ankylosing spondylitis blood, it appeared, was a TCR beta motif comprising roughly eight highly homologous variants.

For these receptors, no antigen is known. What was sequenced was blood, either unsorted or a sorted T cell fraction (not recorded which). The receptors come from a male donor with ankylosing spondylitis.

This clonotype was counted between two and nine times. At one boundary the junction diverges from the germline segment, which might be a read error. This sequence joins TRBV7-2 and TRBJ2-7, with TRBD1 matching over 9 bases. The CDR3 extends over 14 amino acids. Germline assignment: CDR1 SGHTA and CDR2 FQGNSA. In DNA form, the CDR3 reads TGTGCCAGCAGCTTCGACAGGGGGAGCTGGGTCCTCTTCTTC. Amino acids: CASSFDRGSWVLFF.

CDR3 DNA: TGCAGTGCTAGAGTCGCAGGGAGCAATCAGCCCCAGCATTTT. It translates to CSARVAGSNQPQHF. The chain recombines TRBV20-1 with TRBJ1-5; tentative D call: TRBD1 (5 bases). This CDR3 region has 14 residues. V dropped 1 base and J dropped 1 base, with 8 bases sitting between them. Germline loops: CDR1 DFQATT, CDR2 SNEGSKA (reference sequence).

This clonotype was observed many times. The DNA of the CDR3 is TGCAGCGTTGTCCCAGGGGGGTATAAGGCTGGGGCCAACGTCCTGACTTTC. Its translation is CSVVPGGYKAGANVLTF. This chain connects TRBV29-1 to TRBJ2-6, with D possibly being TRBD1 (7 bases). In germline, CDR1 is SQVTM, CDR2 ANQGSEA. Trimming left V 4 bases short and J 2 bases short, with 18 bases between. This CDR3 contains 17 residues.

This clonotype was counted only a few times. The genes are TRBV28 and TRBJ2-1; the D gene is possibly TRBD2 (5 bases). The CDR3 has 12 residues. Looked up from germline, CDR1 is MDHEN and CDR2 is SYDVKM. The V gene lost 6 bases and the J gene lost 9 bases, with 12 bases spanning the gap. Written as DNA, the CDR3 is TGTGCCAGCAGCAACGCGGGTGGTGAGCAGTTCTTC. This codes for CASSNAGGEQFF.

The V call is TRBV18, the J call TRBJ1-1; D may be TRBD1 (5 bases). The germline V gene has CDR1 KGHSH and CDR2 LQKENI. The V end lost 5 bases, the J end lost 1 base, and 8 bases lay between the germline ends. The CDR3 covers 13 residues. This chain's CDR3 is CASSDSSNTEAFF. The CDR3 region has the DNA TGTGCCAGCTCAGACAGTTCGAACACTGAAGCTTTCTTT.

A few counts support this clonotype. The J gene is TRBJ2-5, the V gene TRBV15; TRBD2 agrees at 12 bases. V lost 2 bases, J lost 2 bases, and 3 bases stayed unmatched. The CDR3 is 16 amino acids. Germline CDR1 is LNHNV and CDR2 is YYDKDF (reference sequence). The CDR3 loop is CATSRLLAGGQETQYF. The CDR3 DNA sequence: TGTGCCACCAGCAGATTACTAGCGGGGGGACAAGAGACCCAGTACTTC.

The chain links TRBV7-2 to TRBJ1-5; no firm D call. The CDR3 loop spans 14 amino acids. CDR1 is SGHTA and CDR2 is FQGNSA in the germline V gene. Trimming left V 5 bases short and J 3 bases short, with 11 bases between. The CDR3 DNA reads as TGTGCCAGCAGCCCAGGAGGAAACAATCAGCCCCAGCATTTT. It yields the protein CASSPGGNNQPQHF.

This clonotype was detected only a few times. The chain uses TRBV7-6 and TRBJ2-3, with unresolved D. The CDR3 is 14 residues long. Germline V gives CDR1 SGHVS, CDR2 FNYEAQ. V lost 4 bases and J lost 1, with 9 bases in between. The CDR3 loop reads CASSSFDGTDTQYF. CDR3 coding DNA: TGTGCCAGCAGCTCCTTTGACGGCACAGATACGCAGTATTTT.

This clonotype turned up a few times. J is TRBJ2-2 and V is TRBV10-2; no definite D call. Trimming shortened V by 1 base and J by 1 base, and 4 bases separated the two germline ends. The CDR3 consists of 14 residues. In germline, CDR1 is WSHSY, CDR2 SAAADI. The DNA of the CDR3 is TGCGCCAGCAGTGAGTGGCTGAACACCGGGGAGCTGTTTTTT. Encoded protein: CASSEWLNTGELFF.

This chain connects TRBV11-2 to TRBJ2-7; D uncertain. The CDR3 sequence is 15 residues long. The V and J ends lost 2 bases and 3 bases respectively, with 14 bases between them. Germline V gene lookup returns CDR1 SGHAT and CDR2 FQNNGV. The CDR3 region is CASSLRQAGIYEQYF. CDR3 DNA sequence: TGTGCCAGCAGCTTACGCCAAGCAGGCATCTACGAGCAGTACTTC.

This clonotype turned up a few times. The chain joins TRBV4-2 to TRBJ2-3, with TRBD2 identical over 12 bases. J lost 5 bases, V lost 2 bases, and 5 bases had no gene match. Per the germline V gene, CDR1 is LGHNA and CDR2 is YNFKEQ. The CDR3 runs 16 residues. This chain's CDR3 is CASSQRLAGEVDTQYF. The CDR3 region has the DNA TGTGCCAGCAGCCAACGACTAGCGGGAGAGGTAGATACGCAGTATTTT.

The rearrangement joins TRBV9 to TRBJ1-2; tentatively, D is TRBD1 (5 bases). This CDR3 is 16 amino acids long. V shed 0 bases and J shed 3 bases, with 15 bases lying between them. The germline gives CDR1 SGDLS, CDR2 YYNGEE. The CDR3 reads CASSVGVGGGDYGYTF. The DNA of the CDR3 is TGTGCCAGCAGCGTAGGCGTCGGGGGAGGGGACTATGGCTACACCTTC. Together with reference TRBV9 and TRBJ1-2, the CDR3 gives the full variable domain: DSGVTQTPKHLITATGQRVTLRCSPRSGDLSVYWYQQSLDQGLQFLIQYYNGEERAKGNILERFSAQQFPDLHSELNLSSLELGDSALYFCASSVGVGGGDYGYTFGSGTRLTVV.

This chain joins TRBV2 and TRBJ2-3, with 7 nucleotides matching TRBD2. Per germline, CDR1 SNHLY and CDR2 FYNNEI. The ends lost 0 bases at V and 1 base at J; junction bases unmatched: 7. CDR3 length: 17 residues. DNA for the CDR3: TGTGCCAGCAGTGAAGCGCAGCGGGGATGGGGCACAGATACGCAGTATTTT. It is translated as CASSEAQRGWGTDTQYF.

This clonotype was observed a handful of times. The chain recombines TRBV27 with TRBJ2-7; 9 nucleotides match TRBD2. This CDR3 region has 15 residues. From germline, CDR1 is MNHEY and CDR2 SMNVEV (reference sequence). Losses at the gene ends were 7 bases for V and 2 bases for J; bases not matched to a gene: 9. CDR3 nucleotide sequence: TGTGCCAGCAAACTAACTAGCGGGCCCACCTACGAGCAGTACTTC. Its protein is CASKLTSGPTYEQYF.

The chain carries TRBV4-1 and TRBJ2-5; no firm D call. V shed 4 bases and J shed 5 bases, with 20 bases lying between them. The germline CDR1 and CDR2 sequences are MGHRA and YSYEKL. CDR3 length: 16 residues. CDR3 nucleotide sequence: TGCGCCAGCAGCCCCCAGCCCCCTGGGTCCGGGGAGACCCAGTACTTC. Its protein is CASSPQPPGSGETQYF.

J is TRBJ2-7 and V is TRBV7-2, with D maybe TRBD1 (5 bases). There are 15 residues in the CDR3. The V and J ends lost 6 bases and 3 bases respectively, with 18 bases between them. Per the germline V gene, CDR1 is SGHTA and CDR2 is FQGNSA. DNA for the CDR3: TGTGCCAGCAGACCGACAGCCGAATTCAACTACGAGCAGTACTTC. Protein: CASRPTAEFNYEQYF.

The V call is TRBV25-1, the J call TRBJ2-5; TRBD2 agrees at 8 bases. This CDR3 has 14 amino acids. J gave up 5 bases and V 8 bases, and 10 bases lay outside the gene matches. Germline CDR1 reads MGHDK; CDR2 reads SYGVNS. CDR3: CASERGGLSETQYF. The CDR3 nucleotides are TGTGCCAGCGAACGGGGGGGCCTTTCGGAGACCCAGTACTTC.

This chain links TRBV20-1 with TRBJ2-5; D possibly corresponds to TRBD1 (7 bases). Trimming left V 0 bases short and J 4 bases short, with 15 bases between. Germline CDR1 is DFQATT and CDR2 is SNEGSKA (reference sequence). The CDR3 contains 15 residues. The CDR3 DNA reads TGCAGTGCTAGAGATCGCGCCAGGGGGGCAGAGACCCAGTACTTC. Its translation is CSARDRARGAETQYF.

The chain couples TRBV29-1 to TRBJ1-1; maybe TRBD1 (5 bases). The CDR3 is 14 amino acids. The germline V gene encodes CDR1 SQVTM and CDR2 ANQGSEA. V shed 1 base and J shed 4 bases, with 13 bases lying between them. This CDR3 is CSVEVVRVTTEAFF. For the CDR3, the DNA is TGCAGCGTTGAAGTCGTCAGGGTGACCACTGAAGCTTTCTTT.

The chain uses TRBV18 and TRBJ1-4; 7 positions match TRBD1. There are 16 residues in the CDR3. Germline V gives CDR1 KGHSH, CDR2 LQKENI. The V gene end was trimmed by 3 bases and the J gene end by 5 bases; junction bases not matched to a gene: 9. CDR3 protein: CASSPVLTGPNEKLFF. CDR3 coding DNA: TGTGCCAGCTCACCCGTTTTGACAGGGCCGAATGAAAAACTGTTTTTT.

J is TRBJ1-4 and V is TRBV20-1, with a weak D call TRBD1 (5 bases). Germline CDR1 is DFQATT and CDR2 is SNEGSKA (reference sequence). The V and J ends lost 3 bases and 5 bases respectively, with 13 bases between them. This CDR3 region has 14 residues. The CDR3 DNA sequence: TGCAGTGCTAGCCCGGGGGTCCAAAATGAAAAACTGTTTTTT. The encoded protein is CSASPGVQNEKLFF.